Listed below are T cell receptor beta chains from one sample, sequenced in a study of shared clonotypes between healthy human individuals. Only in-frame clones appear in the TCRdb table, and some are missing; sequencing was by immunoSEQ multiplex PCR. The sample has under 850,000 clones, approximately 77% seen once; the top ten hold under 2%. The source material was memory CD4+ T cells sorted from blood. These receptor sequences come from a woman between 25 and 40 years old in good health. Both conserved end residues are trimmed from each CDR3. Fields, in order: J gene, V gene, CDR3 protein.

TRBJ2-5 TRBV28 ASSPRDRHKEAQY
TRBJ2-1 TRBV10-1 ASSESLGTDLYNEQF
TRBJ1-2 TRBV28 ASSSETESYGYT
TRBJ2-2 TRBV6-5 ASRYGASNTGELF
TRBJ1-1 TRBV2 ASSDGGGMNTEAF
TRBJ1-5 TRBV19 ASSNRDRGNQPQH
TRBJ1-5 TRBV10-3 AISDPGSNQPQH
TRBJ1-1 TRBV28 ASTSPGQGNTEAF
TRBJ2-1 TRBV5-4 ASSLMRGVEQF
TRBJ1-2 TRBV27 ASSSGYRGDGYT
TRBJ2-1 TRBV18 ASSPLASGSPGSGQQF
TRBJ2-1 TRBV5-1 ASSAGGDNEQF
TRBJ1-3 TRBV7-9 ASSLVSTVASGNTIY
TRBJ1-2 TRBV27 ASSPRRNLNYGYT